This T cell receptor (beta chain) was obtained from a study of shared clonotypes between healthy human individuals. Across the study: The cohort had two women and a few men, ages 18 to 49.

CD4+ cells yielded CD45RA+ naive and CD45RA-negative memory subsets. Original handling: Without quality scores, immunoSEQ junctional reads could not be filtered like full-length reads. Only in-frame clones appear in the TCRdb table, and some are missing; sequencing was by immunoSEQ multiplex PCR. That table furnishes V, J and clone size, whereas the DNA furnished D and trimming. Found here are approximately 530,000 clones, approximately 95% of them singletons; the top ten hold 0.055% to 0.075%. Notes on the study in general: Since donors were few, the genetic and exposure-history diversity represented was limited.

Germline V lookup: CDR1 GTSNPN, CDR2 SVGIG (reference sequence). This CDR3 has 14 residues. After removal of 0 bases from V and 1 base from J, the junction contained 2 bases not matched to a gene. This clone was picked up a small number of times. Its cognate antigen is unknown. The source is a woman in her twenties or thirties in good health. Material: naive CD4+ T cells sorted from blood. Subset here: CD45RA+ positively selected. The rearrangement uses TRBV30 and TRBJ1-1; 7 bases line up with TRBD1. In nucleotides, the CDR3 is TGTGCCTGGAGTGTAACAGGGGCGAACACTGAAGCTTTCTTT. Protein sequence: CAWSVTGANTEAFF.